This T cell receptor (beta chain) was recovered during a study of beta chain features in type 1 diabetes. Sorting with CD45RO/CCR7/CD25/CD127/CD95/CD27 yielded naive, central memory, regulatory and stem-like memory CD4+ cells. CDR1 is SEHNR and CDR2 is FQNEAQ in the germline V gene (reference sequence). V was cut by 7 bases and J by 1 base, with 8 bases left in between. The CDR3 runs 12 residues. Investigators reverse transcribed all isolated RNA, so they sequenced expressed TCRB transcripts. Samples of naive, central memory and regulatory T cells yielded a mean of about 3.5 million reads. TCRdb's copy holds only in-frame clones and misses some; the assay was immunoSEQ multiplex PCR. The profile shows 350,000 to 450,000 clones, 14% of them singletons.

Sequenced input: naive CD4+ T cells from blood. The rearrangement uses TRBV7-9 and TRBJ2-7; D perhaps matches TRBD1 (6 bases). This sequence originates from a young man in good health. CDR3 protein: CASTTGSYEQYV. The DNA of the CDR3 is TGTGCCAGCACCACAGGGTCCTACGAGCAGTACGTC.